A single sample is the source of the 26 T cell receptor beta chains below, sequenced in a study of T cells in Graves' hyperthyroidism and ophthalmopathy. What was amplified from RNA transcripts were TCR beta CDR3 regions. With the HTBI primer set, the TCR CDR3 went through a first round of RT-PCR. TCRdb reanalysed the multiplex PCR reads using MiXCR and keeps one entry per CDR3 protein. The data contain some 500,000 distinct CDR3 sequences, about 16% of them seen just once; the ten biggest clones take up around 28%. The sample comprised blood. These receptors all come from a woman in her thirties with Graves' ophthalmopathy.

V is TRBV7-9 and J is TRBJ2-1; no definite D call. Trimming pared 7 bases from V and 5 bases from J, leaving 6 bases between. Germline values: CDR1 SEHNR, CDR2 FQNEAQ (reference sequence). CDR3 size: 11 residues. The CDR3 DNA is TGTGCCAGCACTCAGCACAATGAGCAGTTCTTC. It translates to CASTQHNEQFF.

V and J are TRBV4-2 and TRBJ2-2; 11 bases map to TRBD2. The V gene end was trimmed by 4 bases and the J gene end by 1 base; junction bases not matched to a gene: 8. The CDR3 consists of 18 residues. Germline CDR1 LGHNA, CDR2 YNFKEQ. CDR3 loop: CASSRTTGTSGNTGELFF. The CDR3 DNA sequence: TGTGCCAGCAGCCGAACGACCGGGACTAGCGGGAACACCGGGGAGCTGTTTTTT.

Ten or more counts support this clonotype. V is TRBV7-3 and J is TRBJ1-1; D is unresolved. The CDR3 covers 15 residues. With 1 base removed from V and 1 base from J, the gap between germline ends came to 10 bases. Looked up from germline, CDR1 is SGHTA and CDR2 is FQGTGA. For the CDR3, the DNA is TGTGCCAGCAGCTTAATGTCAGCAGGGAACACTGAAGCTTTCTTT. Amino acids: CASSLMSAGNTEAFF.

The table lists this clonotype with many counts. The CDR3 spells CASSYPPSGSGEQFF. CDR3 coding DNA: TGTGCCAGCAGTTACCCCCCTAGCGGGAGTGGTGAGCAGTTCTTC. The chain is built from TRBV6-2 or TRBV6-3 and TRBJ2-1; TRBD2 matches at 10 bases. V lost 2 bases and J lost 9; bases outside the gene matches: 7. Germline CDR1 MNHEY, CDR2 SVGEGT. This CDR3 spans 15 amino acids.

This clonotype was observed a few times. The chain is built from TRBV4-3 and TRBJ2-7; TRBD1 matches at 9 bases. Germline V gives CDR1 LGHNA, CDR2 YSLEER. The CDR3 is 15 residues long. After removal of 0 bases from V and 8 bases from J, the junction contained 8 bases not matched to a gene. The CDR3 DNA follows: TGCGCCAGCAGCCAAGAAGAGGGGACAGGGATTAAGCAGTACTTC. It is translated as CASSQEEGTGIKQYF.

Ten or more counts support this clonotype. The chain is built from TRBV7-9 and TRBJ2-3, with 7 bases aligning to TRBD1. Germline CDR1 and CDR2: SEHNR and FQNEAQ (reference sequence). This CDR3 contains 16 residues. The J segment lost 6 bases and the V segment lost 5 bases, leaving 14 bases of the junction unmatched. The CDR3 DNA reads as TGTGCCAGCAGCCCCCCCGGTGTACAGGGGCCCGATACGCAGTATTTT. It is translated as CASSPPGVQGPDTQYF.

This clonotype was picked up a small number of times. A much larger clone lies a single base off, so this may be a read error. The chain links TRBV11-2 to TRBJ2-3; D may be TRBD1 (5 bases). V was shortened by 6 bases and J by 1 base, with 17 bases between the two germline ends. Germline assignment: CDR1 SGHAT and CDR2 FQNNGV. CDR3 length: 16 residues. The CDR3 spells CASRRGRTDRTDTQYF. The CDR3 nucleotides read TGTGCCAGCAGAAGGGGTCGGACGGACCGCACAGATACGCAGTATTTT.

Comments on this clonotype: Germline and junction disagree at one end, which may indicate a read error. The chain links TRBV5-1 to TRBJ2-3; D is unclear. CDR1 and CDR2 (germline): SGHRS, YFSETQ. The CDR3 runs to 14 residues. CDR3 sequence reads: CASSLDLSTDTKYF. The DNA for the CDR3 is TGCGCCAGCAGCTTGGATCTTAGCACAGATACGAAGTATTTT. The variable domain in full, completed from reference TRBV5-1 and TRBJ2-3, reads KAGVTQTPRYLIKTRGQQVTLSCSPISGHRSVSWYQQTPGQGLQFLFEYFSETQRNKGNFPGRFSGRQFSNSRSEMNVSTLELGDSALYLCASSLDLSTDTKYFGPGTRLTVL.

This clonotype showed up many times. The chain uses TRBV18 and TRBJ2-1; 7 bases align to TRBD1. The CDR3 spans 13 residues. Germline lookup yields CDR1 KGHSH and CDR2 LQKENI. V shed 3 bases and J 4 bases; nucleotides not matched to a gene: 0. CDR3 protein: CASSPGQYNEQFF. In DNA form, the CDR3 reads TGTGCCAGCTCACCGGGACAGTACAATGAGCAGTTCTTC.

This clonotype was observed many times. The CDR3 here is CASSSGLAGPFTDTQYF. CDR3 DNA: TGCGCCAGCAGCTCGGGACTAGCGGGTCCATTCACAGATACGCAGTATTTT. The gene calls are TRBV5-1 and TRBJ2-3; TRBD2 agrees at 12 bases. The CDR3 has 17 amino acids. From germline, CDR1 is SGHRS and CDR2 YFSETQ. The trim removed 3 bases at V and 2 bases at J, leaving 7 bases unmatched.

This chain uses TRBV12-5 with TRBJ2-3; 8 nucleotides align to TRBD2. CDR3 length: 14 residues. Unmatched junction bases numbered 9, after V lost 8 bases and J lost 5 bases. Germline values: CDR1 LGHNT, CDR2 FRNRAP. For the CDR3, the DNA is TGTGCTAGTTCACCAGCGGGAGTCATAGATACGCAGTATTTT. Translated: CASSPAGVIDTQYF.

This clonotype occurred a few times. The CDR3 here is CASSGSSQEQFF. CDR3 DNA: TGTGCCAGCAGCGGTTCTAGTCAGGAGCAGTTCTTC. The chain links TRBV4-2 to TRBJ2-1; D call uncertain. V dropped 5 bases and J dropped 10 bases, with 12 bases sitting between them. Germline V gene sequence: CDR1 LGHNA, CDR2 YNFKEQ. The CDR3 runs to 12 residues.

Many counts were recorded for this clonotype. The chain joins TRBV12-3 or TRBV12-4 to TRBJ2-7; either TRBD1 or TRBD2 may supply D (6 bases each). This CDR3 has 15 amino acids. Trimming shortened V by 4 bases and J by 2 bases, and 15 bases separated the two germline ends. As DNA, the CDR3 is TGTGCCAGCAGTTGGAGGCGGGACAAGACCTACGAGCAGTACTTC. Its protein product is CASSWRRDKTYEQYF.

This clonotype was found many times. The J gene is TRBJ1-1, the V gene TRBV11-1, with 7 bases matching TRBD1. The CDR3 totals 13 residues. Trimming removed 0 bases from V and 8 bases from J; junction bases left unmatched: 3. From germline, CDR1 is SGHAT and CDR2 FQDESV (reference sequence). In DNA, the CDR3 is TGTGCCAGCAGCTTAGCGCCGGGACAGGAAGCTTTCTTT. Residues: CASSLAPGQEAFF.

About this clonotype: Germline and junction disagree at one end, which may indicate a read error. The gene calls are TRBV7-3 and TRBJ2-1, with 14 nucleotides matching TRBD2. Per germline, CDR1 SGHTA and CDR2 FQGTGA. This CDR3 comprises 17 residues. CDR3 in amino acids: CASSCTSGTSGSFEQFF. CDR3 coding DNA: TGCGCCAGCAGCTGCACTTCCGGGACTAGCGGGAGTTTCGAGCAGTTCTTC. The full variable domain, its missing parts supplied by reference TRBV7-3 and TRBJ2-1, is GAGVSQTPSNKVTEKGKYVELRCDPISGHTALYWYRQSLGQGPEFLIYFQGTGAADDSGLPNDRFFAVRPEGSVSTLKIQRTERGDSAVYLCASSCTSGTSGSFEQFFGPGTRLTVL.

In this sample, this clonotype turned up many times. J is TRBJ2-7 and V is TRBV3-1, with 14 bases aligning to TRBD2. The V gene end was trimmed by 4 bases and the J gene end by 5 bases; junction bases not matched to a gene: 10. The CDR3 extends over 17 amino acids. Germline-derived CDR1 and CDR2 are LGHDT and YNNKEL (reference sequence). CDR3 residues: CASSPLPGLAGAHEQYF. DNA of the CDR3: TGTGCCAGCAGCCCCTTACCGGGACTAGCGGGAGCGCACGAGCAGTACTTC.

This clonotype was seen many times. The CDR3 region is CATHPPGGTYEQYF. The CDR3, as DNA: TGTGCCACCCACCCCCCAGGGGGGACCTACGAGCAGTACTTC. The chain has TRBV6-1 and TRBJ2-7, with D perhaps matching TRBD1 (7 bases). V dropped 10 bases and J dropped 2 bases, with 18 bases sitting between them. Germline CDR1 and CDR2: MNHNS and SASEGT. This CDR3 comprises 14 residues.

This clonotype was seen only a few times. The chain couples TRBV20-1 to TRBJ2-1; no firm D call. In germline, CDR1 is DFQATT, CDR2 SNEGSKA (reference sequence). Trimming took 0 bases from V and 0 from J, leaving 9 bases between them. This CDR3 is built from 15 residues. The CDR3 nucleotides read TGCAGTGCTAGAGATCTCCAAAACTCCTACAATGAGCAGTTCTTC. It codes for CSARDLQNSYNEQFF.

For the CDR3, the DNA is TGTGCCACCAGCAGAGATCGGACAGGGGGCAATGAGCAGTTCTTC. Residues: CATSRDRTGGNEQFF. This chain joins TRBV15 and TRBJ2-1, with TRBD1 matching over 10 bases. The junction had 2 bases not matched to a gene; V was cut back by 0 bases and J by 6 bases. Germline V CDR1 and CDR2: LNHNV, YYDKDF (reference sequence). The CDR3 runs 15 residues.

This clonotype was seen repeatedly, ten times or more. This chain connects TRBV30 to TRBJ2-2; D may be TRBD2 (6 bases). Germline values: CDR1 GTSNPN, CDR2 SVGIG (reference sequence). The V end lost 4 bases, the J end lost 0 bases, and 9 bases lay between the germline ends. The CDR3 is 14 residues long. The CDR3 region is CAWTGGPNTGELFF. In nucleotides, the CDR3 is TGTGCCTGGACCGGGGGTCCGAACACCGGGGAGCTGTTTTTT.

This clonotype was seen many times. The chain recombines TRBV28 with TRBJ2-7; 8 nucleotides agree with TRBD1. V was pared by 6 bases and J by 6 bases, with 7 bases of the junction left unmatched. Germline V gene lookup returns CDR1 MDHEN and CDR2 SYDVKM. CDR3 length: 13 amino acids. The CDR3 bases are TGTGCCAGCAGGACGGACAGGGTGAGCGAGCAGTACTTC. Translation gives CASRTDRVSEQYF.

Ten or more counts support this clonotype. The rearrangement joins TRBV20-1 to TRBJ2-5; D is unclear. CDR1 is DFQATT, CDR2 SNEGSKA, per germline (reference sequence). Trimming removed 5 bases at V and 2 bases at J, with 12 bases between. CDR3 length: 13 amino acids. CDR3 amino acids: CSAPPGGQETQYF. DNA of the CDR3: TGCAGTGCTCCCCCGGGCGGTCAAGAGACCCAGTACTTC.

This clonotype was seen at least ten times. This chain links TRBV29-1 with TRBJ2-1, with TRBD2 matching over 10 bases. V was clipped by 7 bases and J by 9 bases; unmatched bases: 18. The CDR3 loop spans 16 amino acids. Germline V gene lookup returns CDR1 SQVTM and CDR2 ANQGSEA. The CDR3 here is CSAGGSSGSARGEQFF. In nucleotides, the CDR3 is TGCAGCGCCGGCGGGTCTAGCGGGAGTGCACGAGGTGAGCAGTTCTTC.

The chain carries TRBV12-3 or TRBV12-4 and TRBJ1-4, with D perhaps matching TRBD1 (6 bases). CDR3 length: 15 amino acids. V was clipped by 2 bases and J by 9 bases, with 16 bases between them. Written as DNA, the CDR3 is TGTGCCAGCAGTTTATATGCAGGGGAGAATAAAAAACTGTTTTTT. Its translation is CASSLYAGENKKLFF.

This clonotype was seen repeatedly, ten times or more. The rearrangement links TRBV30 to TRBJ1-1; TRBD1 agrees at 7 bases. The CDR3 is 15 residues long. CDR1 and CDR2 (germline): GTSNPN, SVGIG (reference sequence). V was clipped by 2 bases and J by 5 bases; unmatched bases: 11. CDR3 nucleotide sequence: TGTGCCTGGAGTAAAGGGACTCAGGGGGTAACTGAAGCTTTCTTT. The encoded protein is CAWSKGTQGVTEAFF.

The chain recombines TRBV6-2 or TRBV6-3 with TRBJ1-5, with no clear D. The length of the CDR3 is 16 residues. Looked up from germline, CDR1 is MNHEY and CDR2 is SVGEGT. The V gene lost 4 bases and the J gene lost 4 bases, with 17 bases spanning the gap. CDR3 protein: CASSSPYGRPNQPQHF. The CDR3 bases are TGTGCCAGCAGTTCCCCCTACGGCAGACCAAATCAGCCCCAGCATTTT.